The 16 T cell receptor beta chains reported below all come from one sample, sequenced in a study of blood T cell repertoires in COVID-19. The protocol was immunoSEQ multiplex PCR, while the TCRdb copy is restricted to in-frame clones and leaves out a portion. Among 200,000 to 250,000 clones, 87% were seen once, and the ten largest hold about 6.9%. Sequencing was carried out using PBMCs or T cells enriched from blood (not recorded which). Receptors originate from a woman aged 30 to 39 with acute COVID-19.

As DNA, the CDR3 is TGTGCCAGCTCACCACGGTTCCAGCGCCCCGGGGAGACCCAGTACTTC. Its protein product is CASSPRFQRPGETQYF. The chain employs TRBV18 and TRBJ2-5, with D uncertain. Germline V gene sequence: CDR1 KGHSH, CDR2 LQKENI. Trimming cost V 1 base and J 5 bases, with 17 bases left between them. CDR3 length: 16 residues.

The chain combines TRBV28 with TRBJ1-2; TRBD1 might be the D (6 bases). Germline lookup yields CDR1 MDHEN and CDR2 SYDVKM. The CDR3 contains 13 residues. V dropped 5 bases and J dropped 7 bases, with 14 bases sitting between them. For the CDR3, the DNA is TGTGCCAGCAGTGGACAGTTGTCGTCTGGCTACACCTTC. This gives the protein CASSGQLSSGYTF.

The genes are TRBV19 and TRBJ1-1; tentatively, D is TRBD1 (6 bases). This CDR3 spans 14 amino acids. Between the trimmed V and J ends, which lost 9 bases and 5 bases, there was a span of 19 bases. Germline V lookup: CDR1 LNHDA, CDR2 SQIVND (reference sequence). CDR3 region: CASEIQGRGTEAFF. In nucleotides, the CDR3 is TGTGCCAGCGAGATACAGGGAAGGGGAACTGAAGCTTTCTTT.

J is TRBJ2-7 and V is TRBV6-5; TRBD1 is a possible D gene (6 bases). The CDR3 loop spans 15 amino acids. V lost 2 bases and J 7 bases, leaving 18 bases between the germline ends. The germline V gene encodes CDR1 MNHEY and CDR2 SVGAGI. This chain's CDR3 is CASSYRIGGPVEQYF. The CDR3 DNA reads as TGTGCCAGCAGTTACCGTATTGGGGGCCCGGTTGAGCAGTACTTC.

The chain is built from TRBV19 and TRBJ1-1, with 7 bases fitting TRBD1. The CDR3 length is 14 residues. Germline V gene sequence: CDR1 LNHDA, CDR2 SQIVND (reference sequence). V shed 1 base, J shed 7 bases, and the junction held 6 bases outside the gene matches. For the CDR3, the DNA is TGTGCCAGTAGTATAGGAGGGACAGCCGTTGAAGCTTTCTTT. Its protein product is CASSIGGTAVEAFF.

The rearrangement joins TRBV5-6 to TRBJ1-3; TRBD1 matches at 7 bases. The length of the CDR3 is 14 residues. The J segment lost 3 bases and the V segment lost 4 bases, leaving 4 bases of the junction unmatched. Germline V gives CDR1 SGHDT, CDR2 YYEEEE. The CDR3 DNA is TGTGCCAGCAGCACGGGACAGCTTGGAAACACCATATATTTT. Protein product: CASSTGQLGNTIYF.

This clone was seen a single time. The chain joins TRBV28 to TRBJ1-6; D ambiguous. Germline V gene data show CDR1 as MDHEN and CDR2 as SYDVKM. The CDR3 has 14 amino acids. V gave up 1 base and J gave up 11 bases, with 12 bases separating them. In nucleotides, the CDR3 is TGTGCCAGCAGTTTATTGGCACTAGCTCCACCCCTCCACTTT. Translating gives CASSLLALAPPLHF. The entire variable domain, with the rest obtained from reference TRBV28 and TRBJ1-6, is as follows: DVKVTQSSRYLVKRTGEKVFLECVQDMDHENMFWYRQDPGLGLRLIYFSYDVKMKEKGDIPEGYSVSREKKERFSLILESASTNQTSMYLCASSLLALAPPLHFGNGTRLTVT.

The CDR3, as DNA: TGTGCCAGCAAACTCAATCAGCCCCAGCATTTT. Its translation is CASKLNQPQHF. The chain combines TRBV21-1 with TRBJ1-5. TRBV21-1 is marked as a pseudogene. CDR3 size: 11 residues.

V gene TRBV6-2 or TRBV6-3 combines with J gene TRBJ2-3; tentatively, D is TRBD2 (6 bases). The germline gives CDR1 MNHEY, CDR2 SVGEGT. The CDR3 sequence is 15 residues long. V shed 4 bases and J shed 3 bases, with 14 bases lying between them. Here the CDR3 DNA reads TGTGCCAGCAGTTCCTACATTGGGGGGACAGATACGCAGTATTTT. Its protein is CASSSYIGGTDTQYF.

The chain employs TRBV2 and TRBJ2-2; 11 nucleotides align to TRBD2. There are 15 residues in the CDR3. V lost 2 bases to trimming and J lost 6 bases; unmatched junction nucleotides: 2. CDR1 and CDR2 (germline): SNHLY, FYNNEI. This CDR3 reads CASSETSGSPGELFF. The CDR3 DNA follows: TGTGCCAGCAGTGAAACTAGCGGGAGTCCCGGGGAGCTGTTTTTT.

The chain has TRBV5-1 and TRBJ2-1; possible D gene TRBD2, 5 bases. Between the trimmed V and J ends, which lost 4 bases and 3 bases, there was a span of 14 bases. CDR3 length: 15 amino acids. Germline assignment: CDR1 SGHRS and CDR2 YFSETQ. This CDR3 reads CASSALANSYNEQFF. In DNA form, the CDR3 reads TGCGCCAGCAGCGCCCTAGCTAATAGCTACAATGAGCAGTTCTTC. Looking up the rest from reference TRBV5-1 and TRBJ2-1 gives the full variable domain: KAGVTQTPRYLIKTRGQQVTLSCSPISGHRSVSWYQQTPGQGLQFLFEYFSETQRNKGNFPGRFSGRQFSNSRSEMNVSTLELGDSALYLCASSALANSYNEQFFGPGTRLTVL.

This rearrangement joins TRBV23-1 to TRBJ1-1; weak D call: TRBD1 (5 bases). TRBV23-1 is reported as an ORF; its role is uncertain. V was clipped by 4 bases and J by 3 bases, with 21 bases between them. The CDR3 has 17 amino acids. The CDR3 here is CASSRSGVRVSDTEAFF. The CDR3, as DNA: TGCGCCAGCAGTCGGTCGGGGGTTAGAGTAAGCGACACTGAAGCTTTCTTT.

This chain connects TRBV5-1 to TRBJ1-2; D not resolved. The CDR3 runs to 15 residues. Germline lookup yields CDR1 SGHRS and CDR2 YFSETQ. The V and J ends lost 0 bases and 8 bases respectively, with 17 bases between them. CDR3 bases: TGCGCCAGCAGCTTGGAATCCGCGGCTGTTGTCGGCTACACCTTC. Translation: CASSLESAAVVGYTF.

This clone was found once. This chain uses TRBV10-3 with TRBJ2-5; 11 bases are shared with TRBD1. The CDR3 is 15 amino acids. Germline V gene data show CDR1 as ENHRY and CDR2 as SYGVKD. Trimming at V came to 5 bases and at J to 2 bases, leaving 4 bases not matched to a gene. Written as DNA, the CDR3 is TGTGCCATCAGTACGGGACAGGGGGTTCAAGAGACCCAGTACTTC. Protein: CAISTGQGVQETQYF.

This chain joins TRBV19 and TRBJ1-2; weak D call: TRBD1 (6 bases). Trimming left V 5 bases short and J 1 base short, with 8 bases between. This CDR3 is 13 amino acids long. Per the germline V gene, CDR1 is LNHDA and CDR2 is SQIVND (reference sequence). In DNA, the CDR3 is TGTGCCAGTAGTCGACAGGATAACTATGGCTACACCTTC. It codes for CASSRQDNYGYTF.

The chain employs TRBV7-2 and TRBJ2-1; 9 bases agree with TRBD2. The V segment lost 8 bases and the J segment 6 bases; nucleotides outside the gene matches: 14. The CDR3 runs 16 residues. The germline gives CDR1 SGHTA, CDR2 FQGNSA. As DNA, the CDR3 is TGTGCCAGCGGGGGTTTTGGTTCGCGGGAGGGCAATGAGCAGTTCTTC. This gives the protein CASGGFGSREGNEQFF.